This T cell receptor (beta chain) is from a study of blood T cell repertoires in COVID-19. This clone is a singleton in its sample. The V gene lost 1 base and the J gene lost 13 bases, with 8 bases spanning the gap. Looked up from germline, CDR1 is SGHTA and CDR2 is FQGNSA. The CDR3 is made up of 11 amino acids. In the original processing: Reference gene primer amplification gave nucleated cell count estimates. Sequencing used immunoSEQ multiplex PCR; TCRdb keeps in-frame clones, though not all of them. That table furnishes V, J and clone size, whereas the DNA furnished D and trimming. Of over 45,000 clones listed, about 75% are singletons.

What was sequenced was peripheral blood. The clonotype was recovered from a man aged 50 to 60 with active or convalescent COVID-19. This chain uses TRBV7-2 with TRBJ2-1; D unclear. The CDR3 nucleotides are TGTGCCAGCAGCTTAGGTACAGAACAGTTCTTC. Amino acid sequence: CASSLGTEQFF.